One sample yielded the 11 T cell receptor beta chains listed below, sequenced in a study of monozygotic twins with inflammatory bowel disease. Following a re-call of the 5' RACE reads, TCRdb has one entry per CDR3 protein and lacks DNA. In total, the table holds about 110,000 distinct CDR3 sequences. Sequencing used blood. Every receptor here comes from a human donor with ulcerative colitis or Crohn's disease, or a healthy co-twin of an affected twin (not recorded which).

The chain couples TRBV6-1 to TRBJ2-3; the D call from TCRdb, TRBD2, cannot be confirmed without DNA. The germline gives CDR1 MNHNS, CDR2 SASEGT. The CDR3 consists of 14 residues. This CDR3 is CASTRRTSTDTQYF.

The chain combines TRBV12-3 or TRBV12-4 with TRBJ2-5; checking the TCRdb D call of TRBD2 is not possible without DNA. This CDR3 is built from 13 residues. This CDR3 reads CASSNLAGETQYF.

CDR3 loop: CSADWGAIRGDNEQFF. The chain carries TRBV20-1 and TRBJ2-1; the TCRdb call, TRBD1, lacks DNA for checking. The CDR3 extends over 16 amino acids. The V gene's germline CDR1 is DFQATT and CDR2 SNEGSKA (reference sequence).

This chain connects TRBV5-6 to TRBJ2-5; without DNA, the TCRdb call of TRBD2 cannot be checked. CDR3 size: 17 residues. The germline CDR1 and CDR2 sequences are SGHDT and YYEEEE. Here the CDR3 reads CASSLVGSGTSEETQYF.

The rearrangement joins TRBV2 to TRBJ1-2; there is no DNA to check the TCRdb D call of TRBD1. The CDR3 contains 15 residues. Germline-derived CDR1 and CDR2 are SNHLY and FYNNEI. CDR3 protein: CASSPTSLSNYGYTF.

The rearrangement joins TRBV2 to TRBJ2-1. Germline V gene data show CDR1 as SNHLY and CDR2 as FYNNEI. This CDR3 is built from 12 residues. The CDR3 here is CASSDRVSRQFF.

The chain carries TRBV7-6 and TRBJ2-5; no DNA is available, so the TRBD1 call from TCRdb remains unchecked. The CDR3 contains 13 residues. Germline V gives CDR1 SGHVS, CDR2 FNYEAQ. CDR3 region: CASMRGAEETQYF.

V and J are TRBV7-9 and TRBJ1-1; with no DNA, the TCRdb D assignment of TRBD1 cannot be verified. This CDR3 comprises 14 residues. CDR1 is SEHNR and CDR2 is FQNEAQ in the germline V gene (reference sequence). CDR3 protein: CASSRRDGYTEAFF.

The chain recombines TRBV18 with TRBJ1-4; TCRdb picks TRBD1, but there is no DNA to check that call. The CDR3 totals 14 residues. Germline values: CDR1 KGHSH, CDR2 LQKENI. The CDR3 sequence: CASSPGQGMEKLFF.

The chain couples TRBV24-1 to TRBJ2-1; absent DNA, TCRdb's TRBD2 call cannot be checked. Germline lookup yields CDR1 KGHDR and CDR2 SFDVKD. The CDR3 has 17 amino acids. CDR3: CATSDFKTSGRADEQFF.

V and J are TRBV20-1 and TRBJ2-1. There are 15 residues in the CDR3. The germline V gene encodes CDR1 DFQATT and CDR2 SNEGSKA (reference sequence). This CDR3 is CSASRSGRSLNEQFF.